This T cell receptor (beta chain) was identified in a study of cytomegalovirus exposure and HLA in healthy donors. Primers included in the PCR were 60 Vbeta and 13 Jbeta primers. The method was immunoSEQ multiplex PCR; TCRdb's version includes in-frame clones alone and lacks a portion of them. Among around 150,000 clones, roughly 79% were seen once, and the ten largest hold around 0.97%. Germline V gives CDR1 SGHDT, CDR2 YYEEEE. This CDR3 has 16 amino acids. V was clipped by 4 bases and J by 1 base; unmatched bases: 7. This receptor was obtained from a woman between 45 and 65 years old in good health and CMV-seropositive. The J gene is TRBJ2-3, the V gene TRBV5-6; 9 bases map to TRBD2. Sequencing was done on a sample of PBMCs. This CDR3 reads CASSHNSGGRTDTQYF. The CDR3 nucleotides read TGTGCCAGCAGCCACAACAGCGGGGGGCGCACAGATACGCAGTATTTT.